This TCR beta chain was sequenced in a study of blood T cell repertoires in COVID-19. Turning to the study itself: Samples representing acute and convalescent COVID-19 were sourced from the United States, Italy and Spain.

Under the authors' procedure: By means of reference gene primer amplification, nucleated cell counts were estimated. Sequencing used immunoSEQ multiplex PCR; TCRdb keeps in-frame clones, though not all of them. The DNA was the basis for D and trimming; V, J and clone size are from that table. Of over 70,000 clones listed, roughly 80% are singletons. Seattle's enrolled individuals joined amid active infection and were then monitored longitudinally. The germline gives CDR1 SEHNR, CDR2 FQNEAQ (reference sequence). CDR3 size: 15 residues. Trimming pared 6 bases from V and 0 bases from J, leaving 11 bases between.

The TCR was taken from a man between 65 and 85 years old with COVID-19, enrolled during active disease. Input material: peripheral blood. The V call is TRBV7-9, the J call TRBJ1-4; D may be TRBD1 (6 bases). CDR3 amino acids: CASSYGQTTNEKLFF. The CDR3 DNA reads TGTGCCAGCAGTTACGGACAGACAACTAATGAAAAACTGTTTTTT.